This T cell receptor beta chain was recorded in a study of blood T cell repertoires in COVID-19. From germline, CDR1 is SGHRS and CDR2 YFSETQ. This CDR3 region has 14 residues. V was pared by 4 bases and J by 4 bases, with 2 bases of the junction left unmatched. The protocol was immunoSEQ multiplex PCR, while the TCRdb copy is restricted to in-frame clones and leaves out a portion. The sample yields a few hundred thousand clones, 65% to 85% seen once. The sequence was obtained from a woman in her 30s who had recovered from COVID-19. Input material: peripheral blood. The chain combines TRBV5-1 with TRBJ2-1; 10 bases align to TRBD2. The CDR3 DNA reads TGCGCCAGCAGCCCTAGCGGGGGTTACAATGAGCAGTTCTTC. Amino acids: CASSPSGGYNEQFF. The full variable domain, rest sourced from reference TRBV5-1 and TRBJ2-1, is KAGVTQTPRYLIKTRGQQVTLSCSPISGHRSVSWYQQTPGQGLQFLFEYFSETQRNKGNFPGRFSGRQFSNSRSEMNVSTLELGDSALYLCASSPSGGYNEQFFGPGTRLTVL.